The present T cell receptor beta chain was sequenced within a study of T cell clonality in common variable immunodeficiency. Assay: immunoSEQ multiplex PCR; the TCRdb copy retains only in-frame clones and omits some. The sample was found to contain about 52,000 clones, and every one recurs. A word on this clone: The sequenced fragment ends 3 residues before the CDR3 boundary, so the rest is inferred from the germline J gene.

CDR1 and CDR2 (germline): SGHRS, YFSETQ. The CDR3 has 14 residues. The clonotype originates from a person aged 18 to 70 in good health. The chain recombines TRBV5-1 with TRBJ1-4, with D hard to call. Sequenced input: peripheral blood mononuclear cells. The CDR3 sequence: CASSLVGETSPLFF. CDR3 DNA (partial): TGCGCCAGCAGCTTGGTCGGGGAGACTAGTCCA. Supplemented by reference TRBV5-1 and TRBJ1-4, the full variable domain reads KAGVTQTPRYLIKTRGQQVTLSCSPISGHRSVSWYQQTPGQGLQFLFEYFSETQRNKGNFPGRFSGRQFSNSRSEMNVSTLELGDSALYLCASSLVGETSPLFFGSGTQLSVL.